This TCR beta chain was obtained from a study of beta chain features in type 1 diabetes (dated by TCRdb to 2017 to 2018). For context, the study as a whole: No differences in mean age, gender distribution, total cell number or subset yield were found between patients and healthy donors. In the study, TCRB repertoires of sorted circulating CD4+ T cell subsets from recently diagnosed type 1 diabetes patients were compared with those of matched healthy donors. Across all samples, 90 million to 130 million sorted cells were examined, and cell number per subset correlated strongly with RNA yield. Whereas all 30 or so donors provided naive and central memory subsets, regulatory and stem cell-like memory subsets were isolated from just 8 patients and roughly eight healthy donors.

This clone was recorded at least ten times. Its antigen remains unidentified. Base-call qualities are not available, and no considerably larger clone is one nucleotide away. Broader findings and caveats from the paper: PCR may preferentially amplify shorter templates, but because patient and control samples were amplified and corrected together, any resulting skew would affect both groups equally. Patients with type 1 diabetes made fewer insertions and deleted more nucleotides at VDJ recombination sites, implying thymic rearrangement abnormalities. Type 1 diabetes patients showed a moderate but significant shortening of TCRB CDR3 length in all four CD4+ subsets. Because cDNA rather than genomic DNA was sequenced, highly expressing activated cells could have been over-represented, although no difference in activation and CD3 levels was found between groups. Naive, central memory and regulatory TCRB repertoires appeared to be more similar among patients than among healthy donors. Because the HLA sub-analyses included only small numbers of individuals, any influence of HLA type on TCRB rearrangement was left unresolved.

A single peripheral blood draw of about 116 mL on average was collected from each donor into heparinised tubes. Naive, central memory, regulatory and stem cell-like memory CD4+ T cells were sorted on a BD FACSAria II using a panel including CD45RO, CCR7, CD25, CD127, CD95 and CD27. A purity above 95% was achieved for all sorted populations. PBMCs were separated immediately by Lymphoprep density gradient centrifugation and were stained directly, without being cultured. To minimize batch effects, samples were stained and sorted in pairs, one healthy donor with one patient per experiment. The CDR3 spans 16 residues, from the cysteine through the phenylalanine. This entry keeps only the CDR3 DNA: 48 bases, framed from base 1. From a lookup of the germline V gene (reference sequence), CDR1 and CDR2 are MNHEY and SMNVEV. At the junction V is shortened by 5 bases and J by 5 bases, with 19 bases in between.

The High Capacity cDNA Reverse Transcription Kit was used to reverse transcribe all of the isolated RNA, meaning that expressed TCRB transcripts were what got sequenced. Deep immunoSEQ sequencing was applied to naive, central memory and regulatory T cell samples, giving an average of about 3.6 million total reads per sample. Sorted cells were lysed in RLT buffer and RNA was extracted with DNase-treated RNeasy Micro or Mini kits, depending on cell number. Each cell subset was processed separately to prevent cross-contamination, with patient and healthy donor samples processed together. TCRB sequences were amplified from cDNA with the immunoSEQ multiplex PCR, producing 87-bp fragments spanning the CDR3 region. Amplicons were sequenced on the Illumina HiSeq platform. In the authors' own workflow: Synthetic template baselines were used to correct PCR bias computationally, reads within Hamming distance 2 were collapsed together, and singletons that could not be merged were discarded. Reads were aligned to IMGT to assign V, D and J genes, CDR3 length, and insertions or deletions at six rearrangement sites. Clonotype counts were normalized to sorted cell number within each subset before computing true diversity and Gini coefficients with the tcR R package. Repertoire sharing was quantified using the overlap coefficient calculated on TCRB nucleotide sequences. TCRdb took this table from immuneACCESS and kept in-frame rearrangements with V and J called. Such tables lack part of the clones; where checked against another copy, unresolved V genes explain under half of the gap, and the rest is unexplained. That table supplies the V and J calls and clone size; D and trimming were determined from the DNA. The sample table lists 300,000 or so clones, 8% of them with a count of one. The top ten clonotypes cover around 0.45% of the sample.

The sequence derives from a woman aged 18-29 years in good health. Material for sequencing was central memory CD4+ T cells from blood. The V and J genes are TRBV27 and TRBJ2-1; 5 matching bases give a weak D call of TRBD1. For the CDR3, the sequence is CASSPWNILGDNEQFF. The nucleotides are TGTGCCAGCAGTCCCTGGAATATTCTAGGGGACAATGAGCAGTTCTTC.